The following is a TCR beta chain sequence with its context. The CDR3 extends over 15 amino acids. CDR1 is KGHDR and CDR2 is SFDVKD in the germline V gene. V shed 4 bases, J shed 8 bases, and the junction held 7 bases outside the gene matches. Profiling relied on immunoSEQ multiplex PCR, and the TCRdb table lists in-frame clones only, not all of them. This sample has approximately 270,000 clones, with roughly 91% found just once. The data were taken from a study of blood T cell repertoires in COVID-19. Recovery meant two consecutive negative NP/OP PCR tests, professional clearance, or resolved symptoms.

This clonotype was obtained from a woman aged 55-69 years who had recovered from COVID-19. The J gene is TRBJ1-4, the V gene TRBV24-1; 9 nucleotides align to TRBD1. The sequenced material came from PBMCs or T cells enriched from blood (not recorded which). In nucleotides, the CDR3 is TGTGCCACCAGTGACCCGGGACAGGGAAACGAAAAACTGTTTTTT. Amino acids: CATSDPGQGNEKLFF.